This passage covers 28 T cell receptor beta chains from one sample sequenced in a study of metastatic and nonmetastatic thyroid tumors. Each patient went into thyroid surgery without having received any treatment. TCRdb reprocessed the PCR reads via MiXCR. The data show roughly 24,000 clones, approximately 21% seen once. The sequenced material came from blood. These receptors were collected from a male donor with papillary thyroid cancer or a benign thyroid nodule (not recorded which). Some clones in this sample may be carry-over from other donors' samples.

This clone came up many times. The chain uses TRBV9 and TRBJ2-7; no clear D. This CDR3 comprises 17 residues. V was trimmed by 1 base and J by 3 bases, leaving 20 bases between them. Germline CDR1 and CDR2: SGDLS and YYNGEE. As DNA, the CDR3 is TGTGCCAGCAGCGTATACTTTTCAGGTAGGTCCCTCTACGAGCAGTACTTC. Its translation is CASSVYFSGRSLYEQYF.

V is TRBV14 and J is TRBJ2-4, with TRBD2 identical over 7 bases. The CDR3 extends over 19 amino acids. The junction had 22 bases not matched to a gene; V was cut back by 8 bases and J by 3 bases. The V gene's germline CDR1 is SGHDN and CDR2 FVKESK. CDR3 residues: CASSESLAGPPWGKNIQYF. DNA for the CDR3: TGTGCCAGCTCCGAAAGTTTAGCGGGCCCCCCTTGGGGCAAAAACATTCAGTACTTC.

Within the sample, this clone is medium-sized. The genes are TRBV4-3 and TRBJ2-7, with 10 bases matching TRBD2. Trimming at V came to 1 base and at J to 4 bases, leaving 4 bases not matched to a gene. Germline V gene lookup returns CDR1 LGHNA and CDR2 YSLEER. This CDR3 comprises 15 residues. In DNA form, the CDR3 reads TGCGCCAGCAGCCAAGGGACTAGCGGTTTTTACGAGCAGTACTTC. As protein: CASSQGTSGFYEQYF.

There are many counts of this clone. The chain joins TRBV29-1 to TRBJ1-1, with D perhaps matching TRBD1 (5 bases). This CDR3 contains 10 residues. Germline V gene data show CDR1 as SQVTM and CDR2 as ANQGSEA. V was pared by 7 bases and J by 8 bases, with 11 bases between. The CDR3 DNA reads as TGCAGCGGGCAGGGCCCCGAAGCTTTCTTT. This encodes CSGQGPEAFF.

Within the sample, this clone is medium-sized. The V call is TRBV20-1, the J call TRBJ1-6; D unresolved. This CDR3 comprises 14 residues. Trimming cost V 1 base and J 5 bases, with 9 bases left between them. Germline V gene lookup returns CDR1 DFQATT and CDR2 SNEGSKA (reference sequence). The CDR3 bases are TGCAGTGCTAGAGTTATCCAGGATAATTCACCCCTCCACTTT. Its translation is CSARVIQDNSPLHF.

The V call is TRBV18, the J call TRBJ2-6; 7 nucleotides agree with TRBD1. J gave up 1 base and V 3 bases, and 0 bases lay outside the gene matches. The CDR3 has 15 residues. Germline V lookup: CDR1 KGHSH, CDR2 LQKENI. CDR3: CASSPTGSGANVLTF. CDR3 nucleotides: TGTGCCAGCTCACCGACAGGGTCTGGGGCCAACGTCCTGACTTTC.

This clone was detected ten times or more. A much larger clone is a single base away; this may be a read error. This chain joins TRBV6-2 or TRBV6-3 and TRBJ2-7; D unresolved. Germline V gene data show CDR1 as MNHEY and CDR2 as SVGEGT. The CDR3 loop spans 13 amino acids. V gave up 8 bases and J gave up 1 base, with 12 bases separating them. This CDR3 reads CASRRSGSYEQYF. CDR3 DNA: TGTGCCAGCCGCCGGTCTGGGTCCTACGAGCAGTACTTC.

This clone rates as medium-sized. This chain links TRBV18 with TRBJ1-4; D not certain. V was cut by 6 bases and J by 5 bases, with 7 bases left in between. Germline CDR1 is KGHSH and CDR2 is LQKENI. The length of the CDR3 is 12 residues. Here the CDR3 reads CASSRENEKLFF. Here the CDR3 DNA reads TGTGCCAGCTCTAGAGAAAATGAAAAACTGTTTTTT.

This clone was seen at least ten times. The chain recombines TRBV19 with TRBJ1-1; no clear D. Per the germline V gene, CDR1 is LNHDA and CDR2 is SQIVND (reference sequence). The CDR3 sequence is 11 residues long. Trimming removed 4 bases from V and 4 bases from J, with 4 bases in between. In DNA form, the CDR3 reads TGTGCCAGTAGTAAGGGCACTGAAGCTTTCTTT. Translated: CASSKGTEAFF.

By frequency in the sample, this clone is medium-sized (0.01 to 0.1%). The chain carries TRBV28 and TRBJ1-6; 9 bases are shared with TRBD1. The CDR3 spans 13 residues. The V segment lost 10 bases and the J segment 9 bases; nucleotides outside the gene matches: 7. The germline gives CDR1 MDHEN, CDR2 SYDVKM. DNA of the CDR3: TGTGCCACCTACCGGACAGGGGCTTCACCCCTCCACTTT. It codes for CATYRTGASPLHF.

The chain is built from TRBV6-2 or TRBV6-3 and TRBJ1-2; no clear D gene. Trimming removed 4 bases at V and 7 bases at J, with 10 bases between. The CDR3 runs to 12 residues. Per the germline V gene, CDR1 is MNHEY and CDR2 is SVGEGT. CDR3 residues: CASSSRFGGYTF. CDR3 nucleotide sequence: TGTGCCAGCAGTTCCAGGTTCGGTGGCTACACCTTC.

This clone was detected a few times. The chain carries TRBV27 and TRBJ2-7; D unclear. Deletions cut 2 bases from V and 5 bases from J, with 10 bases between. The germline gives CDR1 MNHEY, CDR2 SMNVEV (reference sequence). CDR3 size: 13 residues. In DNA, the CDR3 is TGTGCCAGCAGTTTAGCAAGGTTCAACGAGCAGTACTTC. Translation gives CASSLARFNEQYF.

This clone is medium-sized (0.01 to 0.1%) within its sample. The chain uses TRBV4-3 and TRBJ2-2, with unresolved D. The CDR3 runs 16 residues. The germline gives CDR1 LGHNA, CDR2 YSLEER. Trimming cost V 3 bases and J 7 bases, with 18 bases left between them. Here the CDR3 DNA reads TGCGCCAGCAGCCACAAGATAGAGTTTATTGGCGGGGAGCTGTTTTTT. It encodes CASSHKIEFIGGELFF.

About this clone: This may be a read error: a much more frequent sequence differs by one nucleotide. CDR3 amino acids: CASSLGPVQDQDEQFF. CDR3 in DNA: TGTGCCAGCAGCTTGGGCCCGGTCCAGGACCAGGATGAGCAGTTCTTC. The V gene is TRBV5-4, the J gene TRBJ2-1; D remains unclear. Trimming pared 0 bases from V and 8 bases from J, leaving 18 bases between. The CDR3 length is 16 residues. Germline-derived CDR1 and CDR2 are SGHNT and YYREEE (reference sequence).

This sequence joins TRBV6-6 and TRBJ2-7, with a weak D call TRBD2 (5 bases). Trimming removed 2 bases at V and 0 bases at J, with 8 bases between. From germline, CDR1 is MNHNY and CDR2 SVGAGI (reference sequence). There are 14 residues in the CDR3. CDR3 coding DNA: TGTGCCAGCAGTTACGGGCGGGCCTCCTACGAGCAGTACTTC. Residues: CASSYGRASYEQYF.

This clone was recorded at least ten times. The V and J genes are TRBV6-1 and TRBJ2-1; 7 bases map to TRBD2. Germline loops: CDR1 MNHNS, CDR2 SASEGT. The CDR3 consists of 15 residues. J gave up 4 bases and V 4 bases, and 7 bases lay outside the gene matches. CDR3 sequence reads: CASSGLGGGYNEQFF. The CDR3 bases are TGTGCCAGCAGTGGCCTTGGCGGGGGTTACAATGAGCAGTTCTTC.

This clone came up many times. The rearrangement joins TRBV5-1 to TRBJ2-2; a possible D gene is TRBD2 (6 bases). The germline V gene has CDR1 SGHRS and CDR2 YFSETQ. The V gene lost 6 bases and the J gene lost 7 bases, with 19 bases spanning the gap. The CDR3 runs to 15 residues. CDR3 DNA sequence: TGCGCCAGCATGTCCGGGATGACGGGGGACGGGGAGCTGTTTTTT. Translated: CASMSGMTGDGELFF. Complete variable domain (other parts from reference TRBV5-1 and TRBJ2-2): KAGVTQTPRYLIKTRGQQVTLSCSPISGHRSVSWYQQTPGQGLQFLFEYFSETQRNKGNFPGRFSGRQFSNSRSEMNVSTLELGDSALYLCASMSGMTGDGELFFGEGSRLTVL.

This chain links TRBV5-1 with TRBJ2-4; the D gene is possibly TRBD2 (5 bases). Looked up from germline, CDR1 is SGHRS and CDR2 is YFSETQ. The ends were cut back, 2 bases at V and 5 bases at J, with 20 bases in the middle. The CDR3 runs 17 residues. DNA of the CDR3: TGCGCCAGCAGCTTTTCCCACAGAAAGGGTAGCGAAAACATTCAGTACTTC. It specifies CASSFSHRKGSENIQYF.

This clone occurred many times. The chain combines TRBV5-1 with TRBJ1-2; D gene unclear. V was pared by 2 bases and J by 0 bases, with 11 bases between. The CDR3 sequence is 15 residues long. The germline V gene encodes CDR1 SGHRS and CDR2 YFSETQ. In nucleotides, the CDR3 is TGCGCCAGCAGCTTTTTATCTCCATCTAACTATGGCTACACCTTC. Protein product: CASSFLSPSNYGYTF.

This clone was picked up a small number of times. This chain connects TRBV6-5 to TRBJ1-5; D remains unclear. Germline V gene sequence: CDR1 MNHEY, CDR2 SVGAGI. V was trimmed by 4 bases and J by 6 bases, leaving 10 bases between them. The CDR3 is made up of 13 amino acids. The CDR3 bases are TGTGCCAGCAGTTCCGGTGAGGGTCAGCCCCAGCATTTT. Translation: CASSSGEGQPQHF.

This clone was found a few times. V and J are TRBV6-1 and TRBJ1-6; no clear D. Germline V gives CDR1 MNHNS, CDR2 SASEGT. V lost 5 bases and J lost 8, with 13 bases in between. CDR3 size: 14 residues. The chain's CDR3 is CASSSGRGDSPLHF. The DNA of the CDR3 is TGTGCCAGCAGTTCCGGGCGGGGAGATTCACCCCTCCACTTT.

This clone appeared many times. The chain recombines TRBV5-1 with TRBJ2-1; D possibly corresponds to TRBD1 (5 bases). Trimming left V 4 bases short and J 10 bases short, with 12 bases between. The CDR3 totals 12 residues. Germline-derived CDR1 and CDR2 are SGHRS and YFSETQ. The CDR3 loop is CASSLREYEQFF. The CDR3 DNA follows: TGCGCCAGCAGCCTCAGGGAATACGAGCAGTTCTTC.

This clone came up a few times. This sample includes further DNA sequences coding for the same CDR3. This chain connects TRBV9 to TRBJ2-4; 7 positions agree with TRBD2. Trimming removed 9 bases from V and 3 bases from J; junction bases left unmatched: 12. The CDR3 length is 15 residues. Germline V gene sequence: CDR1 SGDLS, CDR2 YYNGEE. This CDR3 is CAIQERLAVKNIQYF. The DNA of the CDR3 is TGTGCCATCCAGGAGAGGCTAGCGGTCAAAAACATTCAGTACTTC. Filled out from reference TRBV9 and TRBJ2-4, the complete variable domain reads DSGVTQTPKHLITATGQRVTLRCSPRSGDLSVYWYQQSLDQGLQFLIQYYNGEERAKGNILERFSAQQFPDLHSELNLSSLELGDSALYFCAIQERLAVKNIQYFGAGTRLSVL.

This clone was counted at least ten times. The chain carries TRBV19 and TRBJ1-2; 7 bases are shared with TRBD1. The length of the CDR3 is 16 residues. J was trimmed by 4 bases and V by 7 bases; bases with no gene match: 15. CDR1 is LNHDA and CDR2 is SQIVND in the germline V gene (reference sequence). The CDR3 loop is CASKTGTEDNAYGYTF. The CDR3 nucleotides read TGTGCCAGTAAAACCGGGACAGAGGACAACGCCTATGGCTACACCTTC.

This clone was recorded many times. The J gene is TRBJ2-3, the V gene TRBV27; D might be TRBD2 (5 bases). The germline gives CDR1 MNHEY, CDR2 SMNVEV (reference sequence). The CDR3 runs to 12 residues. The ends were cut back, 6 bases at V and 1 base at J, with 5 bases in the middle. CDR3 DNA: TGTGCCAGCAGGCGGGGCACAGATACGCAGTATTTT. It yields the protein CASRRGTDTQYF.

This clone is medium-sized within its sample. The chain recombines TRBV2 with TRBJ2-7; 10 bases agree with TRBD2. Germline loops: CDR1 SNHLY, CDR2 FYNNEI. The V and J ends lost 8 bases and 3 bases, in that order; junction bases with no gene match: 10. There are 15 residues in the CDR3. CDR3 DNA sequence: TGTGCCAGCGGGGGGACTAGCGACTCTCTCTACGAGCAGTACTTC. Its translation is CASGGTSDSLYEQYF. Full variable domain (outside the CDR3, taken from reference TRBV2 and TRBJ2-7): EPEVTQTPSHQVTQMGQEVILRCVPISNHLYFYWYRQILGQKVEFLVSFYNNEISEKSEIFDDQFSVERPDGSNFTLKIRSTKLEDSAMYFCASGGTSDSLYEQYFGPGTRLTVT.

This clone was seen many times. The gene calls are TRBV5-6 and TRBJ2-3, with D perhaps assigned TRBD1 or TRBD2 (5 bases each). CDR1 and CDR2 (germline): SGHDT, YYEEEE. CDR3 length: 12 amino acids. Deletions cut 3 bases from V and 6 bases from J, with 8 bases between. As DNA, the CDR3 is TGTGCCAGCAGCTGGGACCTGGATACGCAGTATTTT. Protein product: CASSWDLDTQYF.

This clone was recorded at least ten times. V is TRBV9 and J is TRBJ2-3, with D maybe TRBD2 (6 bases). Trimming cost V 1 base and J 5 bases, with 14 bases left between them. The V gene's germline CDR1 is SGDLS and CDR2 YYNGEE. CDR3 length equals 15 residues. The CDR3 sequence: CASSVSAGLGDTQYF. The CDR3 bases are TGTGCCAGCAGCGTATCGGCGGGATTGGGAGATACGCAGTATTTT.